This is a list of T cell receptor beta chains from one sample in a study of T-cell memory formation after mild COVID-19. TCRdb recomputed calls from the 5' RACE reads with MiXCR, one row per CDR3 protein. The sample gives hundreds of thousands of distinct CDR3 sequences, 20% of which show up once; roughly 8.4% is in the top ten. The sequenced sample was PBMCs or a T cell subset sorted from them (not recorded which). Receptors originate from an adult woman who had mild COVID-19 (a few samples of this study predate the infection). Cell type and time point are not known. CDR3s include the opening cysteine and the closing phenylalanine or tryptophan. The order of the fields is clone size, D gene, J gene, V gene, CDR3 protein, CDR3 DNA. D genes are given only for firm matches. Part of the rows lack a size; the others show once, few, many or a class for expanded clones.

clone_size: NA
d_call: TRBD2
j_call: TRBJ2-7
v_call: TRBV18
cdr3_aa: CASSRSELASVPKYEQYF
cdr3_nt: TGTGCCAGCTCACGGTCGGAACTAGCGTCCGTTCCCAAATACGAGCAGTACTTC

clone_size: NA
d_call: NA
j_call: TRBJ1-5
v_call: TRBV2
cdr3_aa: CASAVGGLSNQPQHF
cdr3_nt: TGTGCCAGCGCCGTCGGGGGCCTTAGCAATCAGCCCCAGCATTTT

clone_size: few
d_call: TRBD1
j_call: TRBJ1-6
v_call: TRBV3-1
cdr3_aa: CASRKGAQDSPLHF
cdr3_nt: TGTGCCAGCCGAAAGGGGGCGCAGGATTCACCCCTCCACTTT

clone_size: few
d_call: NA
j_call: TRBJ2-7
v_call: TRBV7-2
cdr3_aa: CASSLAGTVGGQEQYF
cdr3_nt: TGTGCCAGCAGCTTAGCAGGGACTGTAGGCGGGCAAGAGCAGTACTTC

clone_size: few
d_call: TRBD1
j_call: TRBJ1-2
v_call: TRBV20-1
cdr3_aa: CSASSLGQGMDYGYTF
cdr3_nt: TGCAGTGCTAGCAGTCTCGGACAGGGTATGGACTATGGCTACACCTTC

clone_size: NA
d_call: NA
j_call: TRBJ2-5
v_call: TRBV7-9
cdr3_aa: CASSLRAGRETQYF
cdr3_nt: TGTGCCAGCAGCTTACGGGCGGGGAGAGAGACCCAGTACTTC

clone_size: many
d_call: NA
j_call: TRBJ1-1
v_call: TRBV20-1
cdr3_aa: CSASALGQGGTEAFF
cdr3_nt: TGCAGTGCTAGTGCTCTGGGGCAGGGAGGGACTGAAGCTTTCTTT

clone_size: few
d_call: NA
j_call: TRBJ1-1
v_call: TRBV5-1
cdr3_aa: CASSLGPGAEAFF
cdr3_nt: TGCGCCAGCAGCTTGGGGCCGGGTGCTGAAGCTTTCTTT

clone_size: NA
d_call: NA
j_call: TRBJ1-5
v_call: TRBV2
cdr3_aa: CASSDAGARQPQHF
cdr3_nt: TGTGCCAGCAGTGACGCGGGGGCGCGACAGCCCCAGCATTTT

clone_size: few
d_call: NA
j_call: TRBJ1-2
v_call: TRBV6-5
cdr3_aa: CASSGTAMGTGYTF
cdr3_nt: TGTGCCAGCAGCGGTACCGCGATGGGAACCGGCTACACCTTC

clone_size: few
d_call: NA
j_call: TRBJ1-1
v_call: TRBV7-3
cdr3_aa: CASSLSVFTEAFF
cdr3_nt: TGTGCCAGCAGCTTGTCAGTCTTTACTGAAGCTTTCTTT

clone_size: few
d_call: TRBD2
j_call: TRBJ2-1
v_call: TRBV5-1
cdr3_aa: CASSLPLAEGNEQFF
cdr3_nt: TGCGCCAGCAGCTTACCCCTAGCGGAGGGCAATGAGCAGTTCTTC

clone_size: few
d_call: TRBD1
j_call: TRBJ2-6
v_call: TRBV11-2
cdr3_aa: CASSITGGSSGANVLTF
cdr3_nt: TGTGCCAGCAGCATTACAGGGGGCAGCTCTGGGGCCAACGTCCTGACTTTC

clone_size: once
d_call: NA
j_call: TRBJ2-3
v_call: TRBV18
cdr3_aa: CASSPGTPEGSQYF
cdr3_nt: TGTGCCAGCTCACCAGGGACGCCTGAGGGATCGCAGTATTTT

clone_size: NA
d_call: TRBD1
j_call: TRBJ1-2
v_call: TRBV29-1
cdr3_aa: CSVGDRGLVDGYTF
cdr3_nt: TGCAGCGTTGGCGACAGGGGGCTAGTCGATGGCTACACCTTC

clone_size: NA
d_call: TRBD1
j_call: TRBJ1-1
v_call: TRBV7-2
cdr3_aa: CASSLTGGPNTEAFF
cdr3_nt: TGTGCCAGCAGCTTGACAGGGGGCCCGAACACTGAAGCTTTCTTT

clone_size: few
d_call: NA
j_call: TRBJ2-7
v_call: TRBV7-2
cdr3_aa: CASSRLSLEQYF
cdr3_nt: TGTGCCAGCAGCCGACTGTCCCTAGAGCAGTACTTC

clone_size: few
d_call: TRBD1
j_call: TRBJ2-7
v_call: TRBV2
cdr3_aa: CASHDTGESYEQYF
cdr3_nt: TGTGCCAGCCACGACACAGGGGAGTCCTACGAGCAGTACTTC

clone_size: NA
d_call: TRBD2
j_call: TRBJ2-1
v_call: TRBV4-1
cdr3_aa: CASSQDQLAGPRRYNEQFF
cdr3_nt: TGCGCCAGCAGCCAAGATCAACTAGCGGGCCCAAGGAGGTACAATGAGCAGTTCTTC

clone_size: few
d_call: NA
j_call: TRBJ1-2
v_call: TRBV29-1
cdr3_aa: CSVEGGEYYGYTF
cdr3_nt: TGCAGCGTTGAAGGGGGGGAGTACTATGGCTACACCTTC

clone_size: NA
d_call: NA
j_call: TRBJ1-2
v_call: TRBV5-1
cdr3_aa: CASSLDPGNSVNYGYTF
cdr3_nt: TGCGCCAGCAGCTTGGATCCGGGGAACTCGGTTAACTATGGCTACACCTTC

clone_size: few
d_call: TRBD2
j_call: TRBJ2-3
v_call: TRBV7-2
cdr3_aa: CASSHRPGLAGGPEDTQYF
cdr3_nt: TGTGCCAGCAGCCACCGACCGGGACTAGCGGGAGGGCCAGAAGATACGCAGTATTTT

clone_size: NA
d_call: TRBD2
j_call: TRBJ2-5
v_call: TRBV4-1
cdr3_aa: CASSQGLAGKETQYF
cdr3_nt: TGCGCCAGCAGCCAGGGACTAGCGGGGAAAGAGACCCAGTACTTC

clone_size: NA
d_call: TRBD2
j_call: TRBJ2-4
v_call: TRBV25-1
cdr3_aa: CASSGLAANIQYF
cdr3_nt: TGTGCCAGCAGCGGACTAGCGGCTAACATTCAATACTTC

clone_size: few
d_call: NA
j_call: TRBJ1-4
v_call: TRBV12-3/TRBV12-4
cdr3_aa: CASSLGHEKLFF
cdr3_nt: TGTGCCAGCAGTTTAGGGCACGAAAAACTGTTTTTT

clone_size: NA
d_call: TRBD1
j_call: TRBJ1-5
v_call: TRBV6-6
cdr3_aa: CASSSLDRGLQPQHF
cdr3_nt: TGTGCCAGCAGTTCCCTGGACAGGGGCCTTCAGCCCCAGCATTTT

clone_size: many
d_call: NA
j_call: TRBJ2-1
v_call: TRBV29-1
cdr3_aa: CSVAQGWDEQFF
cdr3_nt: TGCAGCGTTGCTCAGGGGTGGGATGAGCAGTTCTTC

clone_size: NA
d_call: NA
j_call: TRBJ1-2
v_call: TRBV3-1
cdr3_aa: CASSQERKFGYTF
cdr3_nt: TGTGCCAGCAGCCAGGAACGGAAGTTTGGCTACACCTTC

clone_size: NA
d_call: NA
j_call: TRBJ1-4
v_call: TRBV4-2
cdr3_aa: CASSQGTGGEPTNEKLFF
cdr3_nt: TGTGCCAGCAGCCAAGGGACGGGGGGCGAGCCAACTAATGAAAAACTGTTTTTT

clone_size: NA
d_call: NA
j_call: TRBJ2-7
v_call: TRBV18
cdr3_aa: CASSPLDSYEQYF
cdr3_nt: TGTGCCAGCTCACCCCTGGATTCATACGAGCAGTACTTC

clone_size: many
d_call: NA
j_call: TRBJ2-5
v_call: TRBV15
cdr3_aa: CATSRAHTLRETQYF
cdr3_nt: TGTGCCACCAGCAGAGCACATACCCTAAGAGAGACCCAGTACTTC

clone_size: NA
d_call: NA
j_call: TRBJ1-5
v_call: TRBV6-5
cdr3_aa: CASSYSQGRSNQPQHF
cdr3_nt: TGTGCCAGCAGTTACTCTCAGGGACGGAGCAATCAGCCCCAGCATTTT

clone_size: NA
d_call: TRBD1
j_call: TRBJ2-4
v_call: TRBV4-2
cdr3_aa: CASSQILDRENIQYF
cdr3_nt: TGTGCCAGCAGCCAGATATTGGACAGGGAAAACATTCAGTACTTC

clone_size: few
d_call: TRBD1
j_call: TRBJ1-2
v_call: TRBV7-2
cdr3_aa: CASSSRGQVDGYTF
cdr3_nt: TGTGCCAGCAGCTCCAGGGGGCAGGTGGACGGCTACACCTTC

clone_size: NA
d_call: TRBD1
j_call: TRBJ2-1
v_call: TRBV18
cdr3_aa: CASSPQDRVFDEQFF
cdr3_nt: TGTGCCAGCTCACCACAGGACAGGGTGTTCGATGAGCAGTTCTTC

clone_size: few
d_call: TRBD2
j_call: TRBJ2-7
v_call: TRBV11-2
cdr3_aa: CASSLEASGGYSYEQYF
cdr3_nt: TGTGCCAGCAGCTTAGAGGCTAGCGGGGGGTACTCCTACGAGCAGTACTTC

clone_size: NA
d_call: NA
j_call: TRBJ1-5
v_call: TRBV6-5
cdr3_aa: CASRSGTINQPQHF
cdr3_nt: TGTGCCAGCCGGAGCGGGACCATCAATCAGCCCCAGCATTTT

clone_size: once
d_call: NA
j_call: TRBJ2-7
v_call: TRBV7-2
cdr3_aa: CASSLPHEQYF
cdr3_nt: TGTGCCAGCAGCTTGCCCCACGAGCAGTACTTC

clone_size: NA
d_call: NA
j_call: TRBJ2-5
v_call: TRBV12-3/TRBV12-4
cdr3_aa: CASSWRETQYF
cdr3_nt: TGTGCCAGCAGTTGGCGGGAGACCCAGTACTTC

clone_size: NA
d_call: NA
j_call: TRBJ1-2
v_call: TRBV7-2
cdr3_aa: CASSLAPVEVYGYTF
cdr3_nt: TGTGCCAGCAGCTTAGCCCCAGTGGAGGTCTATGGCTACACCTTC

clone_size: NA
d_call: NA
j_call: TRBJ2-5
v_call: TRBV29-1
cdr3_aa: CSADRGQQETQYF
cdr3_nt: TGCAGCGCTGACCGAGGACAGCAAGAGACCCAGTACTTC

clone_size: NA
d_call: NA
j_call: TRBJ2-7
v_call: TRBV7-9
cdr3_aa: CASSRTGEAYEQYF
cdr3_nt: TGTGCCAGCAGCCGTACGGGGGAAGCCTACGAGCAGTACTTC

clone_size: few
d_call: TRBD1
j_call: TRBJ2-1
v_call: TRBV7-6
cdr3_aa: CASSFHRDRGNNEQFF
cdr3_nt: TGTGCCAGCAGCTTCCACCGGGACAGGGGTAACAATGAGCAGTTCTTC

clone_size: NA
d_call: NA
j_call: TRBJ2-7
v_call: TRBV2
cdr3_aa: CASTSNEDEQYF
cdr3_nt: TGTGCCAGCACCTCGAATGAGGACGAGCAGTACTTC

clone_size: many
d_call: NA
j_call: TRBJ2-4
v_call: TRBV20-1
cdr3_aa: CSARGPNGAAKNIQYF
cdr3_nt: TGCAGTGCTAGAGGTCCCAACGGGGCAGCCAAAAACATTCAGTACTTC

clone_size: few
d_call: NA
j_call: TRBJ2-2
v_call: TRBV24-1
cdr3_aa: CATSGGIWNTGELFF
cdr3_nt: TGTGCCACCAGTGGTGGGATTTGGAACACCGGGGAGCTGTTTTTT

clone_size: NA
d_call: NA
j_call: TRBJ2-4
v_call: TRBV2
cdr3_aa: CASRLDTKNIQYF
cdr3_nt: TGTGCCAGCAGGCTTGATACCAAAAACATTCAGTACTTC

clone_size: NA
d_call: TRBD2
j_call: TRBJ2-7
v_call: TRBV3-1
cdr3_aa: CASSQASGGPYEQYF
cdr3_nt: TGTGCCAGCAGCCAAGCCAGCGGGGGCCCCTACGAGCAGTACTTC

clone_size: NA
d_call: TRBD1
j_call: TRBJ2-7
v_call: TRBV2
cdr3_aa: CASSEGQISYEQYF
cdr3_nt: TGTGCCAGCAGTGAGGGACAGATCTCCTACGAGCAGTACTTC

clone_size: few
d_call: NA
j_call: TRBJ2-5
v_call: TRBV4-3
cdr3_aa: CASSQGVHRGLQETQYF
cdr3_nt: TGCGCCAGCAGCCAAGGGGTGCACCGCGGTCTTCAAGAGACCCAGTACTTC

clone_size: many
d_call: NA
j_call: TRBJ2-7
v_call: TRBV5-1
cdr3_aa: CASRPLGATNYEQYF
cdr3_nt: TGCGCCAGCAGACCTTTAGGGGCCACTAACTACGAGCAGTACTTC

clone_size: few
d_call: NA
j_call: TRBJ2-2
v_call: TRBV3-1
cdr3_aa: CASSQGGGATNTGELFF
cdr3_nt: TGTGCCAGCAGCCAAGGTGGGGGGGCCACGAACACCGGGGAGCTGTTTTTT

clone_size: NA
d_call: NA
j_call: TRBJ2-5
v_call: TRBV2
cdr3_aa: CASSEAIRVGETQYF
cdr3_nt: TGTGCCAGCAGTGAAGCCATCAGGGTTGGGGAGACCCAGTACTTC

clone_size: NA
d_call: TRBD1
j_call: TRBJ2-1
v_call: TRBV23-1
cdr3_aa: CASSQRGTGAGYNEQFF
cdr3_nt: TGCGCCAGCAGTCAAAGGGGGACAGGGGCCGGCTACAATGAGCAGTTCTTC